This TCR beta chain was found in a study of T cell repertoires in cytomegalovirus infection. Details on this clonotype: The antigen remains undetermined.

TCRdb recomputed calls from the reads with MiXCR, one row per CDR3 protein. Among 500,000 or so distinct CDR3 sequences listed, approximately 16% were seen once. Germline V CDR1 and CDR2: LGHNA, YNFKEQ. The CDR3 has 17 residues. V shed 3 bases, J shed 6 bases, and the junction held 11 bases outside the gene matches. Findings and caveats of the study: It was HLA-C-restricted CMV-specific TCR beta clonotypes that dominated the response ex vivo.

The rearrangement uses TRBV4-2 and TRBJ2-2, with 9 bases fitting TRBD1. The sequenced material came from CD8+ T cells from PBMCs. The origin of this receptor is a human donor in good health (CMV status not recorded). Some clones in this sample may be carry-over from other donors' samples. CDR3: CASSQEQGAEEAGELFF. The CDR3 nucleotides are TGTGCCAGCAGCCAGGAACAGGGGGCCGAAGAGGCCGGGGAGCTGTTTTTT.